The rows below give T cell receptor beta chains drawn from one sample of a study of cytomegalovirus exposure and HLA in healthy donors. Generated by immunoSEQ multiplex PCR, the TCRdb table keeps only in-frame clones and is missing some. This table has approximately 150,000 clones, around three quarters appearing once. Source material: PBMCs. The source of these receptors is a woman between 40 and 50 years old in good health and CMV-seronegative. The CDR3 runs from the conserved cysteine through the conserved F or W. The D gene is left open where the match is weak. A clone size is listed for some rows: how often the clone was seen (once, few, many), or a class if it is expanded.

>few|-|TRBV2|TRBJ1-5
CASSRDRGSHSNQPQHF
TGTGCCAGCAGCAGGGACCGGGGGAGCCATAGCAATCAGCCCCAGCATTTT
>medium-sized|TRBD1|TRBV4-1|TRBJ2-2
CASSQPSQGAASNTGELFF
TGCGCCAGCAGCCAGCCCTCACAGGGGGCGGCATCGAACACCGGGGAGCTGTTTTTT
>-|TRBD1|TRBV15|TRBJ1-1
CATSRQGATEAFF
TGTGCCACCAGCAGACAGGGGGCGACTGAAGCTTTCTTT
>-|TRBD1|TRBV19|TRBJ1-1
CASSTGGNTEAFF
TGTGCCAGTAGTACAGGGGGGAACACTGAAGCTTTCTTT
>-|-|TRBV5-1|TRBJ1-3
CASSLEGSGNTIYF
TGCGCCAGCAGCTTGGAGGGGTCCGGAAACACCATATATTTT
>-|-|TRBV2|TRBJ1-2
CASSVTTVSNTF
TGTGCCAGCAGTGTCACGACAGTTTCAAACACCTTC
>few|TRBD2|TRBV7-9|TRBJ2-7
CASSLGRLAGTYEQYF
TGTGCCAGCAGCTTGGGGAGACTAGCCGGAACCTACGAGCAGTACTTC
>-|-|TRBV9|TRBJ2-1
CASSVEFGFGEQFF
TGTGCCAGCAGCGTAGAATTCGGTTTTGGTGAGCAGTTCTTC
>-|TRBD2|TRBV2|TRBJ2-5
CASSDWLAGGLQETQYF
TGTGCCAGCAGTGATTGGCTAGCGGGGGGACTACAAGAGACCCAGTACTTC
>-|-|TRBV28|TRBJ2-7
CASSTRQSPYEQYF
TGTGCCAGCAGTACCCGACAGAGTCCCTACGAGCAGTACTTC
>once|-|TRBV6-1|TRBJ2-6
CASSERGTGANVLTF
TGTGCCAGCAGTGAACGAGGGACTGGGGCCAACGTCCTGACTTTC
>-|-|TRBV10-1|TRBJ1-5
CASSAGSSNQPQHF
TGCGCCAGCTCGGCGGGTTCTAGCAATCAGCCCCAGCATTTT
>-|TRBD1|TRBV18|TRBJ2-7
CASSPRDRVDEQYF
TGTGCCAGCTCACCACGTGACAGGGTCGACGAGCAGTACTTC
>-|TRBD1|TRBV27|TRBJ2-7
CASSLGTAYEQYF
TGTGCCAGCAGTTTAGGGACAGCCTACGAGCAGTACTTC
>-|TRBD2|TRBV4-1|TRBJ2-1
CASSPRRAGGSYNEQFF
TGCGCCAGCAGCCCACGAAGGGCGGGGGGCTCCTACAATGAGCAGTTCTTC
>-|-|TRBV7-2|TRBJ1-6
CASSNRVGSPLHF
TGTGCCAGCAGCAACCGCGTTGGTTCACCCCTCCACTTT
>-|-|TRBV28|TRBJ1-6
CASSFRGSYNSPLHF
TGTGCCAGCAGTTTCAGGGGCTCCTATAATTCACCCCTCCACTTT
>few|-|TRBV25-1|TRBJ2-1
CASSDRGTAPYNEQFF
TGTGCCAGCAGTGACCGCGGGACAGCTCCCTACAATGAGCAGTTCTTC
>-|TRBD1|TRBV5-4|TRBJ1-1
CASSFRTYRGGLNTEAFF
TGTGCCAGCAGCTTTAGAACTTACAGGGGCGGCTTGAACACTGAAGCTTTCTTT
>-|TRBD2|TRBV7-9|TRBJ2-7
CASSSPEGGRYEQYF
TGTGCCAGCAGCTCCCCCGAGGGAGGGAGATACGAGCAGTACTTC
>-|-|TRBV27|TRBJ1-3
CASASRGSGNTIYF
TGTGCCAGCGCTTCTAGGGGCTCTGGAAACACCATATATTTT
>-|-|TRBV5-4|TRBJ1-6
CASSLGEGGFSSPLHF
TGTGCCAGCAGCTTGGGGGAAGGAGGATTTAGTTCACCCCTCCACTTT
>-|TRBD2|TRBV4-1|TRBJ2-1
CASSQGLAGGTTYNEQFF
TGCGCCAGCAGCCAAGGGCTAGCGGGGGGGACTACCTACAATGAGCAGTTCTTC
>-|TRBD1|TRBV5-4|TRBJ2-7
CASSTGVRYEQYF
TGTGCCAGCTCTACAGGGGTGAGGTACGAGCAGTACTTC
>-|-|TRBV18|TRBJ2-7
CASSPPSRQLDYF
TGTGCCAGCTCACCACCGAGCAGACAGCTGGATTACTTC
>-|-|TRBV18|TRBJ2-3
CASSPPMEDTQYF
TGTGCCAGCTCACCACCAATGGAGGATACGCAGTATTTT
>few|TRBD1|TRBV2|TRBJ2-7
CASSAQGMGYEQYF
TGTGCCAGCAGCGCACAGGGGATGGGCTACGAGCAGTACTTC
>-|-|TRBV28|TRBJ2-1
CASSLLGGYNEQFF
TGTGCCAGCAGCCTCCTCGGGGGTTACAATGAGCAGTTCTTC
>-|-|TRBV28|TRBJ1-1
CASSSPRRTVMNTEAFF
TGTGCCAGCAGTTCCCCAAGGAGGACAGTCATGAACACTGAAGCTTTCTTT
>-|-|TRBV10-1|TRBJ1-1
CASSDRVVGAFF
TGCGCCAGCAGTGACAGGGTCGTTGGAGCTTTCTTT
>-|-|TRBV5-1|TRBJ1-1
CASSLQGGTEAFF
TGCGCCAGCAGCTTACAAGGGGGCACTGAAGCTTTCTTT
>-|-|TRBV19|TRBJ2-1
CASGSLGNEQFF
TGTGCCAGCGGGAGCTTGGGGAATGAGCAGTTCTTC
>-|-|TRBV2|TRBJ2-7
CASIADLRGGQYF
TGTGCCAGCATTGCGGACCTAAGGGGTGGGCAGTACTTC
>-|TRBD1|TRBV15|TRBJ2-5
CATSRDRGETQYF
TGTGCCACCAGCAGGGACAGGGGAGAGACCCAGTACTTC
>-|-|TRBV1|TRBJ2-1
CTSSQGGLAGGPGANEQFF
TGCACCAGCAGCCAAGGGGGACTAGCGGGAGGGCCGGGGGCCAATGAGCAGTTCTTC
>-|-|TRBV6-5|TRBJ2-7
CASSPSLTYEQYF
TGTGCCAGCAGTCCCAGTCTCACCTACGAGCAGTACTTC
>-|-|TRBV25-1|TRBJ1-1
CASSEDLGTQNTEAFF
TGTGCCAGCAGTGAAGATCTGGGGACTCAGAACACTGAAGCTTTCTTT
>-|-|TRBV18|TRBJ1-4
CASSPNTRLATNEKLFF
TGTGCCAGCTCACCAAATACCAGGCTTGCAACTAATGAAAAACTGTTTTTT
>-|TRBD2|TRBV7-9|TRBJ2-7
CSSSLDRGGSTYEQYF
TGTTCCAGCAGCTTAGACCGGGGGGGTTCCACCTACGAGCAGTACTTC
>-|TRBD2|TRBV5-1|TRBJ2-1
CASSLVGLTYNEQFF
TGCGCCAGCAGCTTGGTGGGACTAACATACAATGAGCAGTTCTTC
>-|TRBD1|TRBV4-2|TRBJ1-5
CASSQRQGEFSNQPQHF
TGTGCCAGCAGCCAACGGCAGGGGGAATTTAGCAATCAGCCCCAGCATTTT
>-|TRBD1|TRBV28|TRBJ2-3
CASSPGQGYSGTDTQYF
TGTGCCAGCAGTCCGGGACAGGGCTATTCGGGCACAGATACGCAGTATTTT
>-|-|TRBV19|TRBJ1-5
CASTGGPGLAQHF
TGTGCCAGTACGGGGGGGCCGGGGTTGGCCCAGCATTTT
>-|TRBD2|TRBV5-1|TRBJ2-6
CASSLLAGAPSGANVLTF
TGCGCCAGCAGCTTATTAGCGGGGGCGCCCTCTGGGGCCAACGTCCTGACTTTC
>few|-|TRBV11-2|TRBJ2-7
CASSLVLAEQYF
TGTGCCAGCAGCTTAGTCCTGGCGGAACAGTACTTC
>-|-|TRBV19|TRBJ2-7
CASAYGRAYEQYF
TGTGCCAGTGCTTACGGCAGGGCCTACGAGCAGTACTTC
>-|TRBD1|TRBV6-1|TRBJ1-1
CASSEPGQGNTEAFF
TGTGCCAGCAGTGAGCCGGGACAGGGGAACACTGAAGCTTTCTTT
>-|-|TRBV5-1|TRBJ2-7
CASSTGTSRAGEQYF
TGCGCCAGCAGCACCGGGACCTCCCGAGCGGGCGAGCAGTACTTC
>-|TRBD1|TRBV19|TRBJ1-4
CASSDKTGANEKLFF
TGTGCCAGTAGTGACAAGACAGGGGCGAATGAAAAACTGTTTTTT
>-|-|TRBV9|TRBJ1-4
CASSVAPANEKLFF
TGTGCCAGCAGCGTAGCTCCAGCTAATGAAAAACTGTTTTTT
>once|-|TRBV6-1|TRBJ2-5
CASSDTGHTRTQYF
TGTGCCAGCAGTGATACGGGACATACGCGGACCCAGTACTTC
>-|-|TRBV7-9|TRBJ1-2
CASAMGGYGYTF
TGTGCCAGCGCAATGGGGGGCTATGGCTACACCTTC
>-|TRBD1|TRBV11-3|TRBJ2-3
CASSPQGLDTQYF
TGTGCCAGCAGCCCACAGGGGTTAGATACGCAGTATTTT